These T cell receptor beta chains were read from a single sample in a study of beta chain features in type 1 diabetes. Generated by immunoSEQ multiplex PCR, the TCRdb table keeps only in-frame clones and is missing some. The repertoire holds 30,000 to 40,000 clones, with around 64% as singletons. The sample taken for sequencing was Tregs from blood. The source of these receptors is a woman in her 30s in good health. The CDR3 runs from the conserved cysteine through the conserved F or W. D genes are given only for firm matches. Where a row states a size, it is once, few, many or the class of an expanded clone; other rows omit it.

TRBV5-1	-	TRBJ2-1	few	TGCGCCAGCAGCGTCGGACAGCCCAATGAGCAGTTCTTC	CASSVGQPNEQFF
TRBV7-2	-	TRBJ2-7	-	TGTGCCAGCAGCCCGACGGGGGAGGCAGAAACCTACGAGCAGTACTTC	CASSPTGEAETYEQYF
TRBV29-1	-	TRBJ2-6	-	TGCAGCGTTGGACAGACTGGGGCCAACGTCCTGACTTTC	CSVGQTGANVLTF
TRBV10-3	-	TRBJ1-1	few	TGTGCCATCAGTGAGGGACAGATCAACACTGAAGCTTTCTTT	CAISEGQINTEAFF
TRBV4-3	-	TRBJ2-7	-	TGCGCCAGCAGCCAAGATTGGAGCTCCTACGAGCAGTACTTC	CASSQDWSSYEQYF
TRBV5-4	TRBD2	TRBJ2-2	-	TGTGCCAGCAGCTTAAGCGGGAGGCTTGTCACCGGGGAGCTGTTTTTT	CASSLSGRLVTGELFF
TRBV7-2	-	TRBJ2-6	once	TGTGCCAGCAGCTTCCGTCTCTCTGGGGCCAACGTCCTGACTTTC	CASSFRLSGANVLTF
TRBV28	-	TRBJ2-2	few	TGTGCCAGCAGAGCGGCTCCGCCTAGGGACGGGGAGCTGTTTTTT	CASRAAPPRDGELFF
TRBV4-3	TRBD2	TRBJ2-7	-	TGCGCCAGCAGCCCCGGACTAGCGGGAGGAGTAGGCTACGAGCAGTACTTC	CASSPGLAGGVGYEQYF
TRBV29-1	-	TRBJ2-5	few	TGCAGCGTTGCGCAAGAGTACCAAGAGACCCAGTACTTC	CSVAQEYQETQYF
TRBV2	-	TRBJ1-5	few	TGTGCCAGCAGTATCAGGGGCAATCAGCCCCAGCATTTT	CASSIRGNQPQHF
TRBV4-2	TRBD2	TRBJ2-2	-	TGTGCCAGCAGGACTAGCTTAAACACCGGGGAGCTGTTTTTT	CASRTSLNTGELFF
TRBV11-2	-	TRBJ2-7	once	TGTGCCAGCAGCTTAGACAGTCCCCAGGCCTACGAGCAGTACTTC	CASSLDSPQAYEQYF
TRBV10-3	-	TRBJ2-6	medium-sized	TGTGCCATCGGGAGTGACGGACGGACCTCTGGGGCCAACGTCCTGACTTTC	CAIGSDGRTSGANVLTF
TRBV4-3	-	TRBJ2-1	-	TGCGCCAGCAGCCAAGTAGCGGCTCTGGGGGGGCAGTTCTTC	CASSQVAALGGQFF
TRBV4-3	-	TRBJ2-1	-	TGCGCCAGCAGCCCTCGGCCCAGAGGGGGCTACAATGAGCAGTTCTTC	CASSPRPRGGYNEQFF
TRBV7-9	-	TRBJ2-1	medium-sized	TGTGCCAGCAGCTTAGAGAAGGGGTGGAATGAGCAGTTCTTC	CASSLEKGWNEQFF
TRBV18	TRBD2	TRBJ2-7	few	TGTGCCAGCTCACCACGGCAGGTGACTAGCGGCCCCTACGAGCAGTACTTC	CASSPRQVTSGPYEQYF
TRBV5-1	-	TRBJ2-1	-	TGCGCCAGCAGCCCACCCCGCAGGGAATACAATGAGCAGTTCTTC	CASSPPRREYNEQFF
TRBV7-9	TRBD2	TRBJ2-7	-	TGTGCCAGCAGCTTAACTGGGGCGGGAGCCTACGAGCAGTACTTC	CASSLTGAGAYEQYF
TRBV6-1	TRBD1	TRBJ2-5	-	TGTGCCAGCAAAGGACAGGGCCCGAATCGAGAGACCCAGTACTTC	CASKGQGPNRETQYF
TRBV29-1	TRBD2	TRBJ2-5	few	TGCAGCGTTGGACTAGCGGGGAAGCAAGAGACCCAGTACTTC	CSVGLAGKQETQYF
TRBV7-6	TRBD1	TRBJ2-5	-	TGTGCCAGCAGCTTAAGGACAGGGGGCCAAGAGACCCAGTACTTC	CASSLRTGGQETQYF
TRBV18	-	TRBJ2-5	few	TGTGCCAGCTCACCACTCCGCCAAGAGACCCAGTACTTC	CASSPLRQETQYF
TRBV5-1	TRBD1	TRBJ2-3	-	TGCGCCAGCAGCTTTACAGGGGGTTTGGACACAGATACGCAGTATTTT	CASSFTGGLDTDTQYF
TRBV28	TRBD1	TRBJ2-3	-	TGTGCCAGCAGTTTTGTCGGGACAGCCACGCAGTATTTT	CASSFVGTATQYF
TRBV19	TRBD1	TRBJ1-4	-	TGTGCCAGTAGTACCGGGACAGCAACTAATGAAAAACTGTTTTTT	CASSTGTATNEKLFF
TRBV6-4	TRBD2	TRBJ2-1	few	TGTGCCAGCAGCACTAGCGGGAGTAGTTATGAGCAGTTCTTC	CASSTSGSSYEQFF
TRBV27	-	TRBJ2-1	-	TGTGCCAGCAGTACGCCCCGGAGAGATGAGCAGTTCTTC	CASSTPRRDEQFF
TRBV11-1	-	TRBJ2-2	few	TGTGCCAGCAGCTTAGTTTTTTTAGGGGCCGGGGAGCTGTTTTTT	CASSLVFLGAGELFF
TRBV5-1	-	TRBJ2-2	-	TGCGCCAGCAGCTTGACCGACAGAGGGGAGCTGTTTTTT	CASSLTDRGELFF
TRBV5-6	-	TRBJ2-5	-	TGTGCCAGCAGCTTGGGCAGGGGAGGGAGAGAGACCCAGTACTTC	CASSLGRGGRETQYF
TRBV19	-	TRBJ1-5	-	TGTGCCAGTAGTATAGGGGACATGGGCAATCAGCCCCAGCATTTT	CASSIGDMGNQPQHF
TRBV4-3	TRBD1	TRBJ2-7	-	TGCGCCAGCAGCCTGAGGGACAGTTACGAGCAGTACTTC	CASSLRDSYEQYF
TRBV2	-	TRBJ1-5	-	TGTGCCAGCAGTGGGCGGGTTAGCAATCAGCCCCAGCATTTT	CASSGRVSNQPQHF
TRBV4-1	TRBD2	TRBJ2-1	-	TGCGCCAGCAGCCCCGAACCTCGAGCGGGAGCGACGGGCTCCTACAATGAGCAGTTCTTC	CASSPEPRAGATGSYNEQFF
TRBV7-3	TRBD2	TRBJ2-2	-	TGTGCCAGCAGCGGAAGCGGGGTGAACACCGGGGAGCTGTTTTTT	CASSGSGVNTGELFF
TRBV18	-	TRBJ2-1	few	TGTGCCAGCTCACCTTGGCTAGCTTCGAACAATGAGCAGTTCTTC	CASSPWLASNNEQFF
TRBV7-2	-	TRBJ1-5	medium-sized	TGTGCCAGCAGCTTAGGGGGACAAGGGAAAGGTACTCAGCCCCAGCATTTT	CASSLGGQGKGTQPQHF
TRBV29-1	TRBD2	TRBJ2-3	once	TGCAGCGTTGCTCGGGGGGTCGTAGATACGCAGTATTTT	CSVARGVVDTQYF
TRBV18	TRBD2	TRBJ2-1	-	TGTGCCAGCTCATGGCGGGAGGGCCCGGAGAATGAGCAGTTCTTC	CASSWREGPENEQFF
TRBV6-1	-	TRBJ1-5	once	TGTGCCGGACGGACAGATGGTAATTGGCCCCAGCATTTT	CAGRTDGNWPQHF
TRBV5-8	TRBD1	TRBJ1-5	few	TGTGCCAGCAGCTTGTTCAGGACAGGGTATAGCAATCAGCCCCAGCATTTT	CASSLFRTGYSNQPQHF
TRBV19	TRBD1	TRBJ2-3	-	TGTGCCAGTAGTACCGGGACAGGGGAGAATACGCAGTATTTT	CASSTGTGENTQYF
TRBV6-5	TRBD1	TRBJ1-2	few	TGTGCCAGCAGTTTCGGACAGGGGGCGTCAGGCTACACCTTC	CASSFGQGASGYTF
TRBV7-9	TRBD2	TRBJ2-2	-	TGTGCCAGCAGCTCGAGACTAGCGCCGAACACCGGGGAGCTGTTTTTT	CASSSRLAPNTGELFF
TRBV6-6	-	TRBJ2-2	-	TGTGCCAGCAGTTGGCAGGGTACAACCACCGGGGAGCTGTTTTTT	CASSWQGTTTGELFF
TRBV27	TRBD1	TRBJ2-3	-	TGTGCCAGCAGTTTCGGACAGGGAGGTACCGATACGCAGTATTTT	CASSFGQGGTDTQYF
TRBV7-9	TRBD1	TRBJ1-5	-	TGTGCCAGCAGCCCCGACAGGGTAGGATATCAGCCCCAGCATTTT	CASSPDRVGYQPQHF